This T cell receptor (beta chain) was identified in a study of naive and memory T cell subsets. An oligonucleotide containing a UMI was ligated to the 3' end of TCR cDNA. Whole blood, 2.5 ml, came from adult healthy volunteers. Input was about 1 to 1,100 ng of DNase-treated total RNA without cell sorting. The sample holds many counts of this clonotype. Germline loops: CDR1 MNHEY, CDR2 SVGAGI. V was clipped by 0 bases and J by 2 bases; unmatched bases: 1. This CDR3 is 15 amino acids long. Four PCR rounds used nested alpha and beta constant region primers plus the SP2 primer. For blood and skin samples, reverse transcription used TCR alpha and beta constant primers. TCRdb reprocessed the 5' RACE reads via MiXCR and lists one record per CDR3 protein. There are roughly 30,000 distinct CDR3 sequences in the sample; over 15% occur only once, and around 2.7% lies in the top ten.

This clonotype originated in a female donor in good health. The V and J genes are TRBV6-5 and TRBJ1-3; 7 bases map to TRBD1. As DNA, the CDR3 is TGTGCCAGCAGTTACTCTACAGGGGCTGGAAACACCATATATTTT. Its protein is CASSYSTGAGNTIYF.